The next 20 T cell receptor beta chains were all read from a single sample in a study of T cell clonotyping in hematopoietic cell transplantation listed by TCRdb under 2021. Libraries were constructed by the immunoSEQ multiplex PCR assay. TCRdb took this table from immuneACCESS and kept in-frame rearrangements with V and J called. Such tables lack part of the clones; where checked against another copy, unresolved V genes explain under half of the gap, and the rest is unexplained. The table for this sample lists roughly 16,000 clones; around 90% of them were counted only once. Of the sample, about 5.4% is held by the ten largest clones. The sequencing input was peripheral blood mononuclear cells. The receptors derive from a man aged 35 to 55 in good health. Some clones in this sample may be carry-over from other donors' samples.

The chain has TRBV13 and TRBJ2-2, with 9 bases matching TRBD2. Germline CDR1 PRHDT, CDR2 FYEKMQ (reference sequence). The CDR3 spans 15 residues. Trimming removed 5 bases from V and 5 bases from J; junction bases left unmatched: 6. In DNA, the CDR3 is TGTGCCAGCAGCCCTAGCGGGGCGGGGACCGGGGAGCTGTTTTTT. As protein: CASSPSGAGTGELFF.

V and J are TRBV5-6 and TRBJ1-1, with no clear D. Trimming removed 0 bases from V and 5 bases from J, with 5 bases in between. Germline lookup yields CDR1 SGHDT and CDR2 YYEEEE. The CDR3 covers 12 residues. CDR3 region: CASSLGDTEAFF. Here the CDR3 DNA reads TGTGCCAGCAGCTTGGGAGATACTGAAGCTTTCTTT.

This clone was counted only a few times. The chain joins TRBV2 to TRBJ1-6; D unresolved. Germline-derived CDR1 and CDR2 are SNHLY and FYNNEI. The V end lost 5 bases, the J end lost 9 bases, and 5 bases lay between the germline ends. The CDR3 has 11 amino acids. The CDR3 region is CASSRFSPLHF. The CDR3 DNA is TGTGCCAGCAGTAGATTTTCACCCCTCCACTTT.

This sequence joins TRBV7-2 and TRBJ2-7, with 9 bases matching TRBD2. J was trimmed by 3 bases and V by 1 base; bases with no gene match: 7. This CDR3 region has 16 residues. Germline assignment: CDR1 SGHTA and CDR2 FQGNSA. CDR3 residues: CASSLDSAGGYYEQYF. The CDR3 region has the DNA TGTGCCAGCAGCTTAGACTCAGCGGGGGGTTACTACGAGCAGTACTTC.

The chain couples TRBV20-1 to TRBJ2-7; 7 positions match TRBD1. From germline, CDR1 is DFQATT and CDR2 SNEGSKA (reference sequence). The CDR3 spans 11 residues. V dropped 1 base and J dropped 7; count of bases not matched to a gene: 1. CDR3 in amino acids: CSARGQGEQYF. The DNA for the CDR3 is TGCAGTGCTAGAGGACAGGGTGAGCAGTACTTC.

In nucleotides, the CDR3 is TGTGCCAGCAGCGGGGGGGCCTTCGATACGCAGTATTTT. The encoded protein is CASSGGAFDTQYF. The chain uses TRBV19 and TRBJ2-3; 10 positions agree with TRBD2. This CDR3 has 13 amino acids. J was trimmed by 6 bases and V by 9 bases; bases with no gene match: 6. Germline lookup yields CDR1 LNHDA and CDR2 SQIVND (reference sequence).

The chain employs TRBV7-2 and TRBJ2-1; D remains unclear. This CDR3 comprises 13 residues. Germline lookup yields CDR1 SGHTA and CDR2 FQGNSA. V was cut by 1 base and J by 6 bases, with 7 bases left in between. The CDR3 here is CASSLGGVNEQFF. The CDR3 region has the DNA TGTGCCAGCAGCTTAGGAGGCGTCAATGAGCAGTTCTTC. The full variable domain, in which reference TRBV7-2 and TRBJ2-1 provide the parts outside the CDR3, is GAGVSQSPSNKVTEKGKDVELRCDPISGHTALYWYRQSLGQGLEFLIYFQGNSAPDKSGLPSDRFSAERTGGSVSTLTIQRTQQEDSAVYLCASSLGGVNEQFFGPGTRLTVL.

The V gene is TRBV10-3, the J gene TRBJ2-7, with 7 bases identical to TRBD1. This CDR3 spans 16 amino acids. CDR1 is ENHRY, CDR2 SYGVKD, per germline. The V gene end was trimmed by 6 bases and the J gene end by 0 bases; junction bases not matched to a gene: 11. In nucleotides, the CDR3 is TGTGCCATCAGCGCGAACCGGGACAGTAGCTCCTACGAGCAGTACTTC. This sequence encodes CAISANRDSSSYEQYF.

The rearrangement joins TRBV28 to TRBJ1-2; the D gene is possibly TRBD1 (6 bases). The germline gives CDR1 MDHEN, CDR2 SYDVKM. The length of the CDR3 is 13 residues. V was pared by 9 bases and J by 8 bases, with 19 bases between. The CDR3 loop is CASMGGPSAGYTF. In DNA form, the CDR3 reads TGTGCCAGTATGGGGGGGCCCTCGGCCGGCTACACCTTC.

The chain couples TRBV19 to TRBJ1-1; no clear D gene. Deletions cut 7 bases from V and 2 bases from J, with 14 bases between. The CDR3 has 14 amino acids. Germline assignment: CDR1 LNHDA and CDR2 SQIVND (reference sequence). This chain's CDR3 is CASTIWAGNTEAFF. The CDR3 DNA is TGTGCCAGTACCATATGGGCGGGAAACACTGAAGCTTTCTTT.

In nucleotides, the CDR3 is TGCAGTGCTAGAGAGGGACTAGAGCAGTACTTC. Translation gives CSAREGLEQYF. The chain joins TRBV20-1 to TRBJ2-7, with 7 positions matching TRBD2. Germline CDR1 is DFQATT and CDR2 is SNEGSKA (reference sequence). This CDR3 has 11 amino acids. The V segment lost 0 bases and the J segment 7 bases; nucleotides outside the gene matches: 0.

The chain carries TRBV29-1 and TRBJ2-1; no reliable D call. The germline V gene encodes CDR1 SQVTM and CDR2 ANQGSEA. The CDR3 totals 14 residues. V was cut by 7 bases and J by 2 bases, with 15 bases left in between. CDR3 in DNA: TGCAGCGCTCCACTGACGGGTCCCTACAATGAGCAGTTCTTC. This sequence encodes CSAPLTGPYNEQFF.

This clone has more than one count but fewer than ten. This chain joins TRBV5-6 and TRBJ1-3; D possibly corresponds to TRBD1 (5 bases). The ends were cut back, 0 bases at V and 2 bases at J, with 9 bases in the middle. This CDR3 comprises 15 residues. In germline, CDR1 is SGHDT, CDR2 YYEEEE. This chain's CDR3 is CASSLGGGAGNTIYF. DNA of the CDR3: TGTGCCAGCAGCTTGGGTGGGGGAGCTGGAAACACCATATATTTT.

The V and J genes are TRBV6-1 and TRBJ2-1; TRBD2 matches 12 bases. This CDR3 has 20 residues. The germline CDR1 and CDR2 sequences are MNHNS and SASEGT. Trimming cost V 2 bases and J 0 bases; bases outside gene matches: 11. The CDR3 nucleotides are TGTGCCAGCAGTGAAATTTTTGAACTAGCGGGGGGTAGCTCCTACAATGAGCAGTTCTTC. This encodes CASSEIFELAGGSSYNEQFF.

This chain links TRBV5-6 with TRBJ2-1; D uncertain. The germline CDR1 and CDR2 sequences are SGHDT and YYEEEE. Trimming shortened V by 0 bases and J by 10 bases, and 20 bases separated the two germline ends. There are 16 residues in the CDR3. This CDR3 is CASSLANSYTLGEQFF. CDR3 nucleotide sequence: TGTGCCAGCAGCTTGGCCAATTCGTACACCCTGGGGGAGCAGTTCTTC.

The chain couples TRBV28 to TRBJ2-4; no firm D call. This CDR3 spans 15 amino acids. Germline CDR1 MDHEN, CDR2 SYDVKM. V lost 6 bases and J lost 0, with 12 bases in between. The CDR3 DNA is TGTGCCAGCAGCACACAACAGCTAGCCAAAAACATTCAGTACTTC. Its translation is CASSTQQLAKNIQYF.

The chain is built from TRBV7-6 and TRBJ2-5; D possibly corresponds to TRBD2 (5 bases). Trimming pared 2 bases from V and 5 bases from J, leaving 9 bases between. The germline V gene encodes CDR1 SGHVS and CDR2 FNYEAQ. CDR3 length equals 13 residues. CDR3 bases: TGTGCCAGCAGCTTAAACACGGGGGAGACCCAGTACTTC. This gives the protein CASSLNTGETQYF.

The rearrangement joins TRBV11-2 to TRBJ2-2; maybe TRBD1 (5 bases). Per the germline V gene, CDR1 is SGHAT and CDR2 is FQNNGV. The CDR3 loop spans 15 amino acids. Trimming removed 1 base from V and 5 bases from J, with 11 bases in between. The CDR3 region has the DNA TGTGCCAGCAGCTTAGCGCAGGGTAGGACCGGGGAGCTGTTTTTT. It encodes CASSLAQGRTGELFF.

This chain links TRBV10-3 with TRBJ2-7; a weak D match, TRBD1 (6 bases). The CDR3 is 16 residues long. Germline V lookup: CDR1 ENHRY, CDR2 SYGVKD. Trimming removed 3 bases from V and 3 bases from J, with 18 bases in between. The CDR3 region has the DNA TGTGCCATCAGTGAAACCCTGACAGGTGAGAACTACGAGCAGTACTTC. Translation gives CAISETLTGENYEQYF.

The chain couples TRBV4-3 to TRBJ1-1; D perhaps matches TRBD1 (5 bases). This CDR3 has 15 amino acids. V was clipped by 1 base and J by 0 bases, with 9 bases between them. From germline, CDR1 is LGHNA and CDR2 YSLEER. The CDR3 DNA reads as TGCGCCAGCAGCCAAGCTAGACAGATGAACACTGAAGCTTTCTTT. This gives the protein CASSQARQMNTEAFF.